These 31 T cell receptor beta chains share one sample of origin, sequenced in a study of technical replicates of blood from several donors. Sequencing was performed with immunoSEQ multiplex PCR; in TCRdb, only in-frame clones are kept and a portion is missing. The sample contains approximately 76,000 clones, more than 85% of which appear only once. Sequences were obtained from T cells isolated from PBMCs. These receptors came from a human donor in good health.

This sequence joins TRBV30 and TRBJ1-2; D perhaps matches TRBD1 (6 bases). CDR3 length: 15 residues. Germline CDR1 and CDR2: GTSNPN and SVGIG (reference sequence). With 6 bases removed from V and 5 bases from J, the gap between germline ends came to 22 bases. In DNA form, the CDR3 reads TGTGCCTGCTATGGTCTACGAGGGGGAGGGTATGGCTACACCTTC. Amino acid sequence: CACYGLRGGGYGYTF.

V usage is TRBV14 and J usage is TRBJ1-2; no definite D call. The CDR3 contains 12 residues. Deletions cut 3 bases from V and 8 bases from J, with 10 bases between. The germline V gene has CDR1 SGHDN and CDR2 FVKESK. The CDR3 region has the DNA TGTGCCAGCAGCCAGCCTCCGGGAGGCTACACCTTC. This translates into CASSQPPGGYTF.

Details on this clone: At one of its ends the junction is not consistent with the germline gene, which may arise from a read error. The chain carries TRBV28 and TRBJ2-4, with D possibly being TRBD1 (6 bases). Germline CDR1 reads MDHEN; CDR2 reads SYDVKM. This CDR3 spans 12 amino acids. The CDR3 region is CASTGAGQRGFF. CDR3 DNA: TGTGCCAGCACCGGGGCCGGACAGCGCGGTTTCTTC.

The chain uses TRBV6-1 and TRBJ2-7; D remains ambiguous. Germline V lookup: CDR1 MNHNS, CDR2 SASEGT. The CDR3 covers 14 residues. Trimming shortened V by 1 base and J by 1 base, and 8 bases separated the two germline ends. CDR3 region: CASSEVRQSYEQYF. CDR3 sequence (DNA): TGTGCCAGCAGTGAAGTGAGGCAGTCCTACGAGCAGTACTTC.

This chain joins TRBV12-5 and TRBJ2-2; D uncertain. Trimming pared 8 bases from V and 8 bases from J, leaving 12 bases between. Germline loops: CDR1 LGHNT, CDR2 FRNRAP. The CDR3 length is 12 residues. CDR3 sequence: CASRSIRGELFF. The CDR3 region has the DNA TGTGCTAGTAGATCCATCCGGGGGGAGCTGTTTTTT.

The chain couples TRBV12-5 to TRBJ1-5; no definite D call. Germline CDR1 reads LGHNT; CDR2 reads FRNRAP. This CDR3 is built from 16 residues. V was pared by 4 bases and J by 0 bases, with 13 bases between. The CDR3 DNA is TGTGCTAGTGGTTCCTTTTCGGTTTATAGCAATCAGCCCCAGCATTTT. Translating it yields CASGSFSVYSNQPQHF.

For the CDR3, the DNA is TGTGCCAGCAGCTCCTATAGCGGGGGGTCCTACGAGCAGTACTTC. Its protein is CASSSYSGGSYEQYF. The chain recombines TRBV28 with TRBJ2-7; 10 bases line up with TRBD2. The germline V gene has CDR1 MDHEN and CDR2 SYDVKM. This CDR3 spans 15 amino acids. The V segment lost 6 bases and the J segment 1 base; nucleotides outside the gene matches: 6. Full variable domain (outside the CDR3, taken from reference TRBV28 and TRBJ2-7): DVKVTQSSRYLVKRTGEKVFLECVQDMDHENMFWYRQDPGLGLRLIYFSYDVKMKEKGDIPEGYSVSREKKERFSLILESASTNQTSMYLCASSSYSGGSYEQYFGPGTRLTVT.

The chain uses TRBV6-5 and TRBJ1-6; the D gene is possibly TRBD1 (6 bases). The CDR3 runs 15 residues. The V end was cut by 2 bases, the J end by 7 bases, with 12 bases between. From germline, CDR1 is MNHEY and CDR2 SVGAGI. This chain's CDR3 is CASSYLPQGNSPLHF. CDR3 bases: TGTGCCAGCAGTTACCTCCCCCAGGGGAATTCACCCCTCCACTTT.

The chain recombines TRBV4-1 with TRBJ2-7, with TRBD2 identical over 9 bases. In germline, CDR1 is MGHRA, CDR2 YSYEKL. The CDR3 loop spans 15 amino acids. Unmatched junction bases numbered 7, after V lost 3 bases and J lost 4 bases. The CDR3 DNA is TGCGCCAGCAGCCATAAGGGGCTAGCGGGATACGAGCAGTACTTC. Translating it yields CASSHKGLAGYEQYF.

This chain uses TRBV28 with TRBJ2-1; D may be TRBD2 (6 bases). CDR1 MDHEN and CDR2 SYDVKM come from the germline V gene. V was cut by 0 bases and J by 0 bases, with 9 bases left in between. The CDR3 runs 16 residues. Here the CDR3 DNA reads TGTGCCAGCAGTTTATGGGGGGGTAGCTCCTACAATGAGCAGTTCTTC. Encoded protein: CASSLWGGSSYNEQFF.

The J gene is TRBJ2-7, the V gene TRBV5-1; possible D gene TRBD2, 5 bases. CDR3 size: 13 residues. Germline CDR1 reads SGHRS; CDR2 reads YFSETQ. V was clipped by 4 bases and J by 2 bases, with 10 bases between them. The CDR3 coding sequence is TGCGCCAGCAGCACAGACGGGACCTACGAGCAGTACTTC. It translates to CASSTDGTYEQYF.

The V call is TRBV5-6, the J call TRBJ2-1, with 7 bases aligning to TRBD2. The germline gives CDR1 SGHDT, CDR2 YYEEEE. V was pared by 2 bases and J by 8 bases, with 19 bases of the junction left unmatched. The CDR3 extends over 18 amino acids. CDR3: CASSLPFDLAAKGDEQFF. The CDR3 region has the DNA TGTGCCAGCAGCTTACCCTTCGACCTAGCGGCTAAAGGGGATGAGCAGTTCTTC.

The chain is built from TRBV29-1 and TRBJ1-2; D possibly corresponds to TRBD1 (6 bases). V was clipped by 3 bases and J by 4 bases, with 15 bases between them. The CDR3 covers 14 residues. Germline CDR1 SQVTM, CDR2 ANQGSEA. The CDR3 region is CSVESGQGSYGYTF. The CDR3 coding sequence is TGCAGCGTTGAGTCGGGACAAGGGAGCTATGGCTACACCTTC.

This clone has a single count. The rearrangement joins TRBV6-6 to TRBJ2-3; D might be TRBD1 (5 bases). V was cut by 4 bases and J by 0 bases, with 14 bases left in between. Germline V gene data show CDR1 as MNHNY and CDR2 as SVGAGI (reference sequence). The CDR3 totals 16 residues. For the CDR3, the DNA is TGTGCCAGCAGTTGGGGCCGCACCTCTAGCACAGATACGCAGTATTTT. Translated, it gives CASSWGRTSSTDTQYF.

The chain is built from TRBV7-2 and TRBJ1-6, with TRBD1 matching 8 bases. V lost 6 bases to trimming and J lost 9 bases; unmatched junction nucleotides: 10. CDR3 size: 15 residues. The germline gives CDR1 SGHTA, CDR2 FQGNSA. The CDR3 nucleotides are TGTGCCAGCAGTCCACTCGGGACAGGTCTTTCACCCCTCCACTTT. It yields the protein CASSPLGTGLSPLHF.

The rearrangement links TRBV28 to TRBJ2-1, with D perhaps TRBD2 (5 bases). Looked up from germline, CDR1 is MDHEN and CDR2 is SYDVKM. The V gene lost 3 bases and the J gene lost 3 bases, with 6 bases spanning the gap. This CDR3 has 13 residues. This CDR3 is CASSLAGYNEQFF. CDR3 coding DNA: TGTGCCAGCAGTTTGGCGGGCTACAATGAGCAGTTCTTC. The full variable domain, completed using reference TRBV28 and TRBJ2-1, is DVKVTQSSRYLVKRTGEKVFLECVQDMDHENMFWYRQDPGLGLRLIYFSYDVKMKEKGDIPEGYSVSREKKERFSLILESASTNQTSMYLCASSLAGYNEQFFGPGTRLTVL.

The rearrangement uses TRBV29-1 and TRBJ1-2; TRBD1 might be the D (5 bases). In germline, CDR1 is SQVTM, CDR2 ANQGSEA. CDR3 length: 13 residues. Trimming removed 4 bases from V and 3 bases from J, with 12 bases in between. The CDR3 loop reads CSVGGTGDYGYTF. The CDR3 bases are TGCAGCGTTGGAGGTACAGGTGACTATGGCTACACCTTC.

This clone was counted between two and nine times. The chain uses TRBV18 and TRBJ1-1, with a weak D call TRBD1 (6 bases). Germline V gene data show CDR1 as KGHSH and CDR2 as LQKENI. V shed 6 bases and J shed 1 base, with 9 bases lying between them. The CDR3 loop spans 13 amino acids. The CDR3 loop is CASSRDKNTEAFF. CDR3 nucleotide sequence: TGTGCCAGCTCCCGGGACAAGAACACTGAAGCTTTCTTT.

V is TRBV7-8 and J is TRBJ1-2; a possible D gene is TRBD1 (5 bases). CDR1 is SGHVS and CDR2 is FQNEAQ in the germline V gene. V shed 2 bases and J shed 2 bases, with 9 bases lying between them. The CDR3 totals 14 residues. CDR3 protein: CASSLSGSNYGYTF. The CDR3 DNA sequence: TGTGCCAGCAGCTTATCAGGGTCCAACTATGGCTACACCTTC.

The chain employs TRBV6-1 and TRBJ2-7, with 12 nucleotides matching TRBD2. Germline values: CDR1 MNHNS, CDR2 SASEGT. This CDR3 comprises 15 residues. Trimming removed 3 bases from V and 4 bases from J; junction bases left unmatched: 4. The CDR3 DNA reads as TGTGCCAGCAGTGATAGACTAGCGGGAGTTTACGAGCAGTACTTC. Translation gives CASSDRLAGVYEQYF.

In this sample, this clone turned up a few times. V and J are TRBV5-6 and TRBJ1-1; D perhaps matches TRBD1 (6 bases). This CDR3 has 13 amino acids. Germline V gene sequence: CDR1 SGHDT, CDR2 YYEEEE. V was clipped by 4 bases and J by 4 bases, with 11 bases between them. The CDR3 sequence is CASSPRGRTEAFF. The CDR3 DNA is TGTGCCAGCAGCCCCAGGGGACGCACTGAAGCTTTCTTT.

This clone was picked up a small number of times. V and J are TRBV29-1 and TRBJ1-1; possibly TRBD1 for D (5 bases). V gave up 8 bases and J gave up 8 bases, with 21 bases separating them. CDR3 size: 13 residues. Germline V gives CDR1 SQVTM, CDR2 ANQGSEA. CDR3 coding DNA: TGCAGCTGGGGCCAGAGCGTAAGAAGCGAAGCTTTCTTT. This sequence encodes CSWGQSVRSEAFF. The full variable domain, its missing parts supplied by reference TRBV29-1 and TRBJ1-1, is SAVISQKPSRDICQRGTSLTIQCQVDSQVTMMFWYRQQPGQSLTLIATANQGSEATYESGFVIDKFPISRPNLTFSTLTVSNMSPEDSSIYLCSWGQSVRSEAFFGQGTRLTVV.

CDR3 amino acids: CASSQDLERNTEAFF. Written as DNA, the CDR3 is TGCGCCAGCAGCCAAGATCTGGAGAGGAACACTGAAGCTTTCTTT. The chain recombines TRBV4-1 with TRBJ1-1; D remains unclear. There are 15 residues in the CDR3. Germline V lookup: CDR1 MGHRA, CDR2 YSYEKL. The V end lost 0 bases, the J end lost 1 base, and 9 bases lay between the germline ends.

This chain joins TRBV5-1 and TRBJ2-1; 8 bases align to TRBD2. Germline trimming cut 4 bases from V and 5 bases from J; bases unmatched to any gene: 11. Germline CDR1 reads SGHRS; CDR2 reads YFSETQ. This CDR3 region has 16 residues. The DNA of the CDR3 is TGCGCCAGCAGCCCCACCTTAGCGGGGTTAGACAATGAGCAGTTCTTC. This encodes CASSPTLAGLDNEQFF.

The chain combines TRBV9 with TRBJ1-6, with a tentative D call TRBD1 (6 bases). This CDR3 is 17 amino acids long. Germline V lookup: CDR1 SGDLS, CDR2 YYNGEE. Trimming left V 3 bases short and J 7 bases short, with 20 bases between. The CDR3 sequence is CASSGHHTSGTNSPLHF. CDR3 bases: TGTGCCAGCAGCGGCCATCACACCTCCGGGACAAATTCACCCCTCCACTTT.

In its sample, this clone was seen once. The V and J genes are TRBV2 and TRBJ2-7, with 8 bases aligning to TRBD1. Trimming took 7 bases from V and 7 from J; bases not matched to a gene: 12. Germline values: CDR1 SNHLY, CDR2 FYNNEI. The CDR3 extends over 14 amino acids. CDR3 DNA sequence: TGTGCCAGCAACGTCGGGACAGGCCTTGGGGAGCAGTACTTC. The encoded protein is CASNVGTGLGEQYF.

The chain combines TRBV6-5 with TRBJ1-2; D is undetermined. V lost 3 bases, J lost 6 bases, and 11 bases lay in between. This CDR3 is built from 13 residues. The V gene's germline CDR1 is MNHEY and CDR2 SVGAGI. CDR3 residues: CASSYRGTDGYTF. DNA for the CDR3: TGTGCCAGCAGTTATCGGGGAACAGATGGCTACACCTTC.

This chain links TRBV19 with TRBJ2-5; 15 bases are a match to TRBD2. This CDR3 has 17 amino acids. With V trimmed by 9 bases and J by 2 bases, 10 bases remained unmatched. The germline V gene encodes CDR1 LNHDA and CDR2 SQIVND (reference sequence). Here the CDR3 DNA reads TGTGCCAGCCGAGGGACTAGCGGGGGGTATAGACAAGAGACCCAGTACTTC. This translates into CASRGTSGGYRQETQYF. The complete variable domain, with remaining parts taken from reference TRBV19 and TRBJ2-5, reads DGGITQSPKYLFRKEGQNVTLSCEQNLNHDAMYWYRQDPGQGLRLIYYSQIVNDFQKGDIAEGYSVSREKKESFPLTVTSAQKNPTAFYLCASRGTSGGYRQETQYFGPGTRLLVL.

The CDR3 loop is CASTRSGSYEQYF. As DNA, the CDR3 is TGTGCCAGCACGCGGTCTGGCTCCTACGAGCAGTACTTC. This chain joins TRBV6-5 and TRBJ2-7; D remains ambiguous. Trimming shortened V by 7 bases and J by 0 bases, and 10 bases separated the two germline ends. Germline V gives CDR1 MNHEY, CDR2 SVGAGI. CDR3 length: 13 residues.

This clone has only a few counts. V is TRBV28 and J is TRBJ1-5; D call uncertain. This CDR3 has 14 amino acids. Germline-derived CDR1 and CDR2 are MDHEN and SYDVKM. The V end lost 5 bases, the J end lost 0 bases, and 8 bases lay between the germline ends. The DNA for the CDR3 is TGTGCCAGCAGTGCGCAGGATAGCAATCAGCCCCAGCATTTT. As protein: CASSAQDSNQPQHF. Combining the CDR3 with reference TRBV28 and TRBJ1-5 gives the whole variable domain DVKVTQSSRYLVKRTGEKVFLECVQDMDHENMFWYRQDPGLGLRLIYFSYDVKMKEKGDIPEGYSVSREKKERFSLILESASTNQTSMYLCASSAQDSNQPQHFGDGTRLSIL.

This clone was recorded once. The chain carries TRBV27 and TRBJ1-5; D gene unclear. Germline V CDR1 and CDR2: MNHEY, SMNVEV (reference sequence). Deletions cut 0 bases from V and 0 bases from J, with 9 bases between. The CDR3 totals 16 residues. The CDR3 DNA is TGTGCCAGCAGTTTATCAATAGATTATAGCAATCAGCCCCAGCATTTT. Translating it yields CASSLSIDYSNQPQHF.